The source of this T cell receptor (beta chain) is a study of graft-versus-host responses after intestinal transplantation. Study at large: Multivisceral, liver-intestinal, or isolated intestinal transplants were performed in recipients. Induction using anti-thymocyte globulin, followed by tacrolimus and steroids for roughly 3 years, was given to all recipients.

Study observations and caveats: Present in recipient marrow, GvH clones included some that appeared first in ileum or blood. There was an association between peak levels of circulating GvH clones and early post-transplant HvG declines.

Sequenced by immunoSEQ multiplex PCR; TCRdb stores in-frame clones only, minus some. The sample carries around 39,000 clones, over 85% recorded once. The junction had 2 bases not matched to a gene; V was cut back by 4 bases and J by 11 bases. The CDR3 length is 12 residues. The germline CDR1 and CDR2 sequences are MNHEY and SVGAGI. Of note for this clone: The antigen is undetermined.

The chain is built from TRBV6-5 and TRBJ1-2; 12 nucleotides align to TRBD1. The sequenced sample was PBMCs, obtained around 720 days after intestinal transplantation. The sequence came from a human patient who received an intestinal transplant, so some T cells may come from the graft donor. This chain's CDR3 is CASSLGQGAYTF. The CDR3 DNA sequence: TGTGCCAGCAGTTTGGGACAGGGGGCTTACACCTTC.